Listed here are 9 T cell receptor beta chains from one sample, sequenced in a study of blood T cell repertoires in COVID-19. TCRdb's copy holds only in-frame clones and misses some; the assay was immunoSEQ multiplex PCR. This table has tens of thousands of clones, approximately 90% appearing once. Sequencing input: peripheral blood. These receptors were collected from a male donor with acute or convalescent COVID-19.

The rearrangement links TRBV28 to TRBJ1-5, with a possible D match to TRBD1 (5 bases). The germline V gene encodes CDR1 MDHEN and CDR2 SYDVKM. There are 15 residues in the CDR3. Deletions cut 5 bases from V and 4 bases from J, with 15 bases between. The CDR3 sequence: CASSRQSTANQPQHF. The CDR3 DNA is TGTGCCAGCAGTCGACAGTCGACGGCAAATCAGCCCCAGCATTTT.

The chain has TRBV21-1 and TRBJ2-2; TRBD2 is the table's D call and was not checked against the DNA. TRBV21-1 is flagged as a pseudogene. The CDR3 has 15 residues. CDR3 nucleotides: TGTGCCAGCAGCAGGTGGCGGGGGAACACCGGGGAGCTGTTTTTT. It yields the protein CASSRWRGNTGELFF.

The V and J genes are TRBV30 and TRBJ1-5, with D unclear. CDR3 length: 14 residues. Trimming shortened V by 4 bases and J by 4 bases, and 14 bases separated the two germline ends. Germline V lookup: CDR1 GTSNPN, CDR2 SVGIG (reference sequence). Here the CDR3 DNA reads TGTGCCTGGACGGGAAAGGGCCGAAATCAGCCCCAGCATTTT. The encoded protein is CAWTGKGRNQPQHF. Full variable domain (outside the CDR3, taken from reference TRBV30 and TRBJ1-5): SQTIHQWPATLVQPVGSPLSLECTVEGTSNPNLYWYRQAAGRGLQLLFYSVGIGQISSEVPQNLSASRPQDRQFILSSKKLLLSDSGFYLCAWTGKGRNQPQHFGDGTRLSIL.

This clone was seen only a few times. The CDR3 coding sequence is TGTGCCAGCAGTTACCGACAGGGGGCAGGACAGCCCCAGCATTTT. Amino acids: CASSYRQGAGQPQHF. The chain uses TRBV6-5 and TRBJ1-5; 10 bases map to TRBD1. This CDR3 is built from 15 residues. Germline V CDR1 and CDR2: MNHEY, SVGAGI. With 2 bases clipped from V and 7 bases from J, the junction kept 5 bases outside the gene matches.

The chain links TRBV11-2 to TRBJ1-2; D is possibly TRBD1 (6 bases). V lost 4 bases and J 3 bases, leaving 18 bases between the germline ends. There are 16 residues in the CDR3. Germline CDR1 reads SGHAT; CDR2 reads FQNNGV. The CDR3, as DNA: TGTGCCAGCAGCTCAACCCGGGACACCGACCACTATGGCTACACCTTC. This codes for CASSSTRDTDHYGYTF.

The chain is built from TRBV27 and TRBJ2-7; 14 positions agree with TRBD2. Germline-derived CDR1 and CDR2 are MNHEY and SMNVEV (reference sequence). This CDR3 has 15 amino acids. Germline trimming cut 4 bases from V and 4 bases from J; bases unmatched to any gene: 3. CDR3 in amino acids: CASSSGLAGGYEQYF. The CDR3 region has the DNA TGTGCCAGCAGTTCCGGACTAGCGGGGGGATACGAGCAGTACTTC.

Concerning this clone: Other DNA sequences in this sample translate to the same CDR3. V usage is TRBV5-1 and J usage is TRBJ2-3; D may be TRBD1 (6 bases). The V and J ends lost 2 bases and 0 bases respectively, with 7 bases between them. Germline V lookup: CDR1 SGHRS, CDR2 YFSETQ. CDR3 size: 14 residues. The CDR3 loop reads CASSLGQSTDTQYF. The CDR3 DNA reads TGCGCCAGCAGCTTAGGACAGAGCACAGATACGCAGTATTTT.

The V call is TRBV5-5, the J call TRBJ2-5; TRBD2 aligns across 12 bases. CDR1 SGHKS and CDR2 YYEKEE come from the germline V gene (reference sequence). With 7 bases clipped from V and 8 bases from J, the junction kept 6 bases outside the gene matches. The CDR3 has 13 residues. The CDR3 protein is CASVLAGGPTQYF. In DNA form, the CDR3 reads TGTGCCAGCGTACTAGCGGGGGGCCCCACCCAGTACTTC.

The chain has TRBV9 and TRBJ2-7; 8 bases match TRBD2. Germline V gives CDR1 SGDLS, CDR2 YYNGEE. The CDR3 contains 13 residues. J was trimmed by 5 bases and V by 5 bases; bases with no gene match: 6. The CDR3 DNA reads TGTGCCAGCAGTGACGGGGGGGCAAACGAGCAGTACTTC. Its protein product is CASSDGGANEQYF.